What follows are 5 T cell receptor beta chains derived from one specimen sequenced in a study of T-cell memory formation after mild COVID-19. TCRdb recomputed calls from the 5' RACE reads with MiXCR, one row per CDR3 protein. Of 580,000 or so distinct CDR3 sequences detected, 15% to 20% appear once; the ten largest clones hold around 7.8%. The specimen sequenced was PBMCs or a T cell subset sorted from them (not recorded which). These receptors were collected from an adult woman who had mild COVID-19 (a few samples of this study predate the infection). Cell type and time point are not known.

This clonotype was counted between two and nine times. The chain uses TRBV7-6 and TRBJ2-3; maybe TRBD2 (5 bases). The germline gives CDR1 SGHVS, CDR2 FNYEAQ. V shed 5 bases and J shed 2 bases, with 11 bases lying between them. This CDR3 is built from 14 residues. CDR3 coding DNA: TGTGCCAGCAGCCCTGGGGAGTACACAGATACGCAGTATTTT. Protein sequence: CASSPGEYTDTQYF.

J is TRBJ2-2 and V is TRBV5-4; D may be TRBD2 (6 bases). Trimming pared 5 bases from V and 4 bases from J, leaving 18 bases between. This CDR3 has 16 amino acids. CDR1 and CDR2 (germline): SGHNT, YYREEE (reference sequence). The chain's CDR3 is CASSSPETSFTGELFF. DNA for the CDR3: TGTGCCAGCAGTTCGCCCGAGACTAGTTTCACCGGGGAGCTGTTTTTT. The full variable domain, completed using reference TRBV5-4 and TRBJ2-2, is ETGVTQSPTHLIKTRGQQVTLRCSSQSGHNTVSWYQQALGQGPQFIFQYYREEENGRGNFPPRFSGLQFPNYSSELNVNALELDDSALYLCASSSPETSFTGELFFGEGSRLTVL.

There are a few counts of this clonotype. The rearrangement uses TRBV7-9 and TRBJ2-1, with 8 bases aligning to TRBD1. This CDR3 comprises 12 residues. CDR1 and CDR2 (germline): SEHNR, FQNEAQ (reference sequence). V lost 3 bases, J lost 10 bases, and 2 bases stayed unmatched. The DNA of the CDR3 is TGTGCCAGCAGCTTCGGGACAGGAGAGCAGTTCTTC. This translates into CASSFGTGEQFF.

This clonotype has only a few counts. The V and J genes are TRBV10-3 and TRBJ2-3, with 10 bases identical to TRBD2. CDR3 size: 16 residues. V lost 6 bases, J lost 0 bases, and 6 bases stayed unmatched. Germline V CDR1 and CDR2: ENHRY, SYGVKD. The CDR3 nucleotides read TGTGCCATCAGAAGGACTAGCGGCAAAAGCACAGATACGCAGTATTTT. This sequence encodes CAIRRTSGKSTDTQYF.

The V call is TRBV11-2, the J call TRBJ1-5; tentatively, D is TRBD1 (6 bases). The length of the CDR3 is 13 residues. The V gene lost 5 bases and the J gene lost 5 bases, with 10 bases spanning the gap. Germline V gene lookup returns CDR1 SGHAT and CDR2 FQNNGV. DNA of the CDR3: TGTGCCAGCAGCCTCGGACAGTATCAGCCCCAGCATTTT. It encodes CASSLGQYQPQHF.